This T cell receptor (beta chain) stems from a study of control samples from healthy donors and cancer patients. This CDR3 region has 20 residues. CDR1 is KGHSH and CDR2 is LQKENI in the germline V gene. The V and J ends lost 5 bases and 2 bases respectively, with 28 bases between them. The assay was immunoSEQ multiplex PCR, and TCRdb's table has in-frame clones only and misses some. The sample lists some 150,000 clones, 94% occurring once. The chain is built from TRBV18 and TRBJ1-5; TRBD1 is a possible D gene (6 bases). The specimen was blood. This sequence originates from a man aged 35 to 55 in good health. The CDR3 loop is CASSSTAEIIGGRGNQPQHF. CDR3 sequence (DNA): TGTGCCAGCTCATCTACGGCTGAGATAATCGGGGGCCGGGGCAATCAGCCCCAGCATTTT.